This T cell receptor beta chain derives from a study of T-cell reconstitution after alpha-beta-depleted transplantation in children. Regarding the study as a whole: T-cell counts and diversity were attributed mostly to newly produced T cells one year after transplant. Alpha-beta T cells about two months after transplant reportedly derived from several hundred expanded graft clones. High day-60 TCRbeta diversity in some patients came from surviving recipient T cells and thymic progenitors.

This clonotype has a handful of counts. As yet, its antigen is unknown. The J segment lost 9 bases and the V segment lost 7 bases, leaving 9 bases of the junction unmatched. The CDR3 has 14 amino acids. Unique molecular identifiers were used to barcode this TCRbeta library. Each CDR3 protein is one row after TCRdb ran MiXCR on the PCR reads. The repertoire includes 500,000 to 650,000 distinct CDR3 sequences, around 13% of them detected once, and about 2% sits in the top ten. The source material was PBMCs, mostly from graft donor cells, sampled 360 days after TCRalphabeta/CD19-depleted stem cell transplant. The sequence derives from a male patient under 18 who had a stem cell transplant for acute myeloid leukemia, so the T cells may come from the graft donor. The rearrangement uses TRBV12-3 or TRBV12-4 and TRBJ1-6, with TRBD1 matching 7 bases. The CDR3 is CASMVRGGVSPLHF. The CDR3 DNA reads TGTGCCAGCATGGTCAGGGGGGGAGTTTCACCCCTCCACTTT.